Below are 13 T cell receptor beta chains sequenced from a single sample in a study of identical twins. TCRdb passed the 5' RACE reads through MiXCR, listing each CDR3 protein once. The sample consists of 200,000 to 250,000 distinct CDR3 sequences, about 7.5% of them appearing once. These data also featured in a second study, about yellow fever vaccine responses in identical twins.

The sequenced sample consisted of memory (CD45RO+) T cells sorted from blood. These receptor sequences come from a woman in her late teens or twenties in good health.

The chain couples TRBV4-1 to TRBJ2-1, with 12 bases aligning to TRBD2. This CDR3 has 15 amino acids. The trim removed 4 bases at V and 5 bases at J, leaving 3 bases unmatched. Looked up from germline, CDR1 is MGHRA and CDR2 is YSYEKL. The CDR3 DNA follows: TGCGCCAGCAGCCTACTAGCGGGGGGTCACAATGAGCAGTTCTTC. Its translation is CASSLLAGGHNEQFF.

This clonotype came up many times. This chain connects TRBV5-1 to TRBJ2-7; 9 nucleotides line up with TRBD2. V was clipped by 2 bases and J by 4 bases; unmatched bases: 4. Germline V gene sequence: CDR1 SGHRS, CDR2 YFSETQ. The CDR3 loop spans 14 amino acids. This CDR3 reads CASSFGSGGYEQYF. CDR3 nucleotide sequence: TGCGCCAGCAGCTTTGGTAGCGGGGGTTACGAGCAGTACTTC.

This clonotype was observed a few times. V gene TRBV4-2 combines with J gene TRBJ2-4; the D is unclear. Germline values: CDR1 LGHNA, CDR2 YNFKEQ. Trimming removed 0 bases at V and 4 bases at J, with 10 bases between. This CDR3 has 15 residues. This CDR3 reads CASSQDSAGKNIQYF. The CDR3 bases are TGTGCCAGCAGCCAAGATTCGGCCGGGAAAAACATTCAGTACTTC.

This clonotype was seen ten or more times. The rearrangement uses TRBV10-3 and TRBJ1-6, with D perhaps matching TRBD1 (5 bases). The germline gives CDR1 ENHRY, CDR2 SYGVKD. The CDR3 has 13 amino acids. Trimming shortened V by 0 bases and J by 14 bases, and 11 bases separated the two germline ends. Written as DNA, the CDR3 is TGTGCCATCAGTGAGTCAGCAGGGACGGCCCTCCACTTT. Protein product: CAISESAGTALHF.

This clonotype has at least ten counts. This sequence joins TRBV7-2 and TRBJ2-5; TRBD2 might be the D (6 bases). Deletions cut 2 bases from V and 11 bases from J, with 18 bases between. Per the germline V gene, CDR1 is SGHTA and CDR2 is FQGNSA. The CDR3 is 14 amino acids. In DNA form, the CDR3 reads TGTGCCAGCAGCTTACAAACCCGGGAGATTAGGCAGTACTTC. Protein sequence: CASSLQTREIRQYF.

This clonotype was recorded a few times. V is TRBV18 and J is TRBJ2-7; TRBD1 agrees at 9 bases. With 3 bases clipped from V and 2 bases from J, the junction kept 5 bases outside the gene matches. Per germline, CDR1 KGHSH and CDR2 LQKENI. CDR3 size: 15 residues. In nucleotides, the CDR3 is TGTGCCAGCTCACCTATGGGGACAGGGACCTACGAGCAGTACTTC. Translation: CASSPMGTGTYEQYF.

Only a few counts were recorded for this clonotype. The rearrangement joins TRBV12-3 or TRBV12-4 to TRBJ2-7; D gene unclear. CDR3 length equals 14 residues. The V gene lost 6 bases and the J gene lost 1 base, with 13 bases spanning the gap. The CDR3 nucleotides read TGTGCCAGCAGCCCTAACTGGTTTTCCTACGAGCAGTACTTC. Translated: CASSPNWFSYEQYF.

J is TRBJ2-4 and V is TRBV5-6; the match to TRBD1 covers 7 bases. Losses at the gene ends were 4 bases for V and 3 bases for J; bases not matched to a gene: 4. Germline CDR1 SGHDT, CDR2 YYEEEE. The CDR3 totals 14 residues. CDR3 in amino acids: CASSLQGNKNIQYF. CDR3 bases: TGTGCCAGCAGCCTACAGGGGAACAAAAACATTCAGTACTTC.

At least ten counts were recorded for this clonotype. The chain employs TRBV29-1 and TRBJ2-7, with 11 bases lining up with TRBD1. CDR1 is SQVTM and CDR2 is ANQGSEA in the germline V gene. V was pared by 4 bases and J by 0 bases, with 5 bases of the junction left unmatched. There are 15 residues in the CDR3. The DNA of the CDR3 is TGCAGCGTTGGCGGGACAGGGGGTCCCTCCTACGAGCAGTACTTC. Translated: CSVGGTGGPSYEQYF.

In this sample, this clonotype turned up many times. The chain couples TRBV11-3 to TRBJ2-1; TRBD1 might be the D (5 bases). The CDR3 length is 14 residues. Trimming stripped 5 bases from V and 5 bases from J, with 13 bases between. The germline gives CDR1 SGHNT, CDR2 YENEEA. This CDR3 is CASSLGAVHNEQFF. CDR3 nucleotides: TGTGCCAGCAGCCTAGGGGCGGTTCACAATGAGCAGTTCTTC.

This chain links TRBV19 with TRBJ2-7; a weak D match, TRBD2 (5 bases). V lost 8 bases and J 6 bases, leaving 14 bases between the germline ends. The CDR3 loop spans 12 amino acids. CDR1 LNHDA and CDR2 SQIVND come from the germline V gene (reference sequence). The CDR3 spells CASERGAGEQYF. The CDR3, as DNA: TGTGCCAGTGAACGGGGAGCAGGCGAGCAGTACTTC.

This clonotype turned up a few times. The rearrangement joins TRBV25-1 to TRBJ1-1; D ambiguous. This CDR3 has 14 amino acids. The germline gives CDR1 MGHDK, CDR2 SYGVNS. V shed 3 bases and J shed 1 base, with 9 bases lying between them. In DNA, the CDR3 is TGTGCCAGCAGTGAGGCCGGGAGGAACACTGAAGCTTTCTTT. This gives the protein CASSEAGRNTEAFF.

This clonotype was detected many times. The chain couples TRBV9 to TRBJ2-6; D ambiguous. Germline assignment: CDR1 SGDLS and CDR2 YYNGEE. CDR3 length: 16 residues. Trimming left V 0 bases short and J 3 bases short, with 10 bases between. In DNA, the CDR3 is TGTGCCAGCAGCGTAGCGTTGTTTGATGGGGCCAACGTCCTGACTTTC. It codes for CASSVALFDGANVLTF.